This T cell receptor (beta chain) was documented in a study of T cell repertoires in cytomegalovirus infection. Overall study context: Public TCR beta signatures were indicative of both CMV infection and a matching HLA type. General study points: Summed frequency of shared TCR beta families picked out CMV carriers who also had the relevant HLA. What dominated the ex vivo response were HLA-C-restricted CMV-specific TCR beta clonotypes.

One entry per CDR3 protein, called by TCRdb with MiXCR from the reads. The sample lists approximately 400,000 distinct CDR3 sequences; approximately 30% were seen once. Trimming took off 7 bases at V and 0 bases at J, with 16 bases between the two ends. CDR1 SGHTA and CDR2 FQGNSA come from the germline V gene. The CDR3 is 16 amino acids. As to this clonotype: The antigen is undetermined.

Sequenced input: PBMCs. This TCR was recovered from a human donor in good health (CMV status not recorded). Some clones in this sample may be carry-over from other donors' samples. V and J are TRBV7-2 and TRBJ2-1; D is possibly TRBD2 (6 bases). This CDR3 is CASIKEGGVSYNEQFF. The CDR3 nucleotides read TGTGCCAGCATCAAAGAGGGCGGGGTCTCCTACAATGAGCAGTTCTTC.